This T cell receptor (beta chain) is drawn from a study of blood T cell repertoires in COVID-19. The wider study: Researchers got acute and convalescent COVID-19 samples from the United States, Italy and Spain.

Original methodology: Amplification with reference gene primers provided the estimates of nucleated cell counts. Assay used: immunoSEQ multiplex PCR; TCRdb lists only in-frame clones, some missing. The D gene and trimming were derived from the DNA, and the V and J assignments and clone size from that table. The sample holds 150,000 to 200,000 clones; 80% to 90% are singletons and the top ten take more than 2.5%. This clone has a single count. Germline V gene lookup returns CDR1 MRHNA and CDR2 SNTAGT. This CDR3 is 12 amino acids long. Trimming removed 4 bases from V and 15 bases from J; junction bases left unmatched: 7.

The TCR comes from a man aged 55 to 70 with acute or convalescent COVID-19. This chain connects TRBV6-4 to TRBJ2-1; TRBD1 aligns across 9 bases. Sample: peripheral blood. DNA of the CDR3: TGTGCCAGCAGTGGTTCCGACAGGGGGATGTTCTTC. It codes for CASSGSDRGMFF.